This is a list of T cell receptor beta chains from one sample in a study of blood T cell repertoires in COVID-19. Only in-frame clones appear in the TCRdb table, and some are missing; sequencing was by immunoSEQ multiplex PCR. The table lists 150,000 to 200,000 clones, 88% of them singletons. Sequencing was performed on peripheral blood. The receptors originated from a man between 65 and 85 years old with active or convalescent COVID-19. Each CDR3 is given with its conserved first and last residue. The order of the fields is J gene, V gene, D gene, clone size, CDR3 DNA, CDR3 protein. D genes are given only for firm matches. The size of a clone is reported for some rows only, either as once, few or many, or as a class for expanded clones.

TRBJ2-7 | TRBV20-1 | TRBD1 | - | TGCAGTGCTAGTAACAGGGGGTTCGACTACGAGCAGTACTTC | CSASNRGFDYEQYF
TRBJ1-3 | TRBV30 | - | - | TGTGCCTGGTCCCCCGGGGGGTACGGAAACACCATATATTTT | CAWSPGGYGNTIYF
TRBJ2-7 | TRBV2 | - | - | TGTGCCAGCAACGATCCTACCTACGAGCAGTACTTC | CASNDPTYEQYF
TRBJ1-5 | TRBV19 | TRBD1 | - | TGTGCCAGTAGGGCAGGGGGCGCGCGCAATCAGCCCCAGCATTTT | CASRAGGARNQPQHF
TRBJ1-3 | TRBV7-2 | - | - | TGTGCCAGCAGCTTCACTACCGGAGACACCATATATTTT | CASSFTTGDTIYF
TRBJ2-3 | TRBV6-5 | - | - | TGTGCCAGCAGTTATTTAGGGGCGGCCACAGATACGCAGTATTTT | CASSYLGAATDTQYF
TRBJ2-3 | TRBV7-9 | TRBD1 | - | TGTGCCAGCAGCACCCCGACAGGGCAAGCTAGCACAGATACGCAGTATTTT | CASSTPTGQASTDTQYF
TRBJ2-3 | TRBV19 | - | - | TGTGCCTCATATGACCGGGTTGGATCCCCGTATTTT | CASYDRVGSPYF
TRBJ1-2 | TRBV12-3/TRBV12-4 | - | - | TGTGCCAGCAGTCCCCAGCAGGGATTAGGCTACACCTTC | CASSPQQGLGYTF
TRBJ2-7 | TRBV6-6 | - | few | TGTGCCAGCAGTTACTCGAGCGGAGCCTACGAGCAGTACTTC | CASSYSSGAYEQYF
TRBJ1-4 | TRBV3-1/TRBV3-2 | TRBD1 | once | TGTGCCAGCAGCTGGACAGGGTCGACTAATGAAAAACTGTTTTTT | CASSWTGSTNEKLFF
TRBJ2-2 | TRBV28 | TRBD2 | - | TGTGCCAGCAGCCGCCCAGGACTTGGCGGGAGGGCTAATGGCGGGGAGCTGTTTTTT | CASSRPGLGGRANGGELFF
TRBJ1-2 | TRBV5-1 | TRBD1 | - | TGCGCCAGCAGCTTGGCGACAGGGGGGTATGGCTACACCTTC | CASSLATGGYGYTF
TRBJ2-3 | TRBV28 | - | - | TGTGCCAGCAGCTATGGGCCGGACACAGATACGCAGTATTTT | CASSYGPDTDTQYF
TRBJ2-7 | TRBV6-5 | - | - | TGTGCCAGCAGACAGGAGCTTCTGACCTACGAGCAGTACTTC | CASRQELLTYEQYF
TRBJ1-2 | TRBV15 | TRBD1 | - | TGTGCCACCAGCAGGGCAAGGACAGGGGCCTCCTATGGCTACACCTTC | CATSRARTGASYGYTF
TRBJ1-5 | TRBV20-1 | - | - | TGCAGTGCTAGTAAAAAATGGACAGCGAATCAGCCCCAGCATTTT | CSASKKWTANQPQHF
TRBJ2-7 | TRBV18 | TRBD1 | - | TGTGCCAGCTCAAGACAGGGGGATTTATACGAGCAGTACTTC | CASSRQGDLYEQYF
TRBJ2-7 | TRBV3-1/TRBV3-2 | - | - | TGTGCCAGCAGTCCTACAACAACCCTACAGGGTTCCGAGCAGTACTTC | CASSPTTTLQGSEQYF
TRBJ2-7 | TRBV6-2/TRBV6-3 | - | - | TGTGCCAGCAGTTACGCCGGGACACCTATCCTGTACTTC | CASSYAGTPILYF
TRBJ2-3 | TRBV5-8 | TRBD2 | - | TGTGCCAGCAGCTTGGCAGCGGGGGGGCCTTGGGCAGATACGCAGTATTTT | CASSLAAGGPWADTQYF
TRBJ2-7 | TRBV27 | TRBD2 | - | TGTGCCAGCCGGACTAGCGGGAGTGCGTGGGCCTACGAGCAGTACTTC | CASRTSGSAWAYEQYF
TRBJ2-5 | TRBV5-1 | - | - | TGCGCCAGCAGCTTGGGCCTAGCCTCCCCAGAGACCCAGTACTTC | CASSLGLASPETQYF
TRBJ1-2 | TRBV7-2 | TRBD1 | - | TGTGCCAGCAGCTTATGGGACAGGGGCGTTAGTAGCTATGGCTACACCTTC | CASSLWDRGVSSYGYTF
TRBJ2-7 | TRBV18 | - | few | TGTGCCAGCTCACCGTCGGGACACTCAAACCTCTACGAGCAGTACTTC | CASSPSGHSNLYEQYF
TRBJ2-1 | TRBV7-9 | - | - | TGTGCCAGCAGCCTGACAGGATACAATGAGCAGTTCTTC | CASSLTGYNEQFF
TRBJ2-2 | TRBV21-1 | - | - | TGTGCCAGCAGCAAAGTAGGCAGGGGAAGGTCCGGGGAGCTGTTTTTT | CASSKVGRGRSGELFF
TRBJ2-7 | TRBV27 | - | once | TGTGCCAGCAGTTTAACAGGGAACGAGCAGTACTTC | CASSLTGNEQYF
TRBJ2-5 | TRBV10-2 | TRBD1 | once | TGCGCCAGCAGCACGGGACAGGGGGTCGGGGAGACCCAGTACTTC | CASSTGQGVGETQYF
TRBJ1-5 | TRBV11-2 | TRBD1 | - | TGTGCCAGCAGCCTCGGGACAGGGGGACCTTATCAGCCCCAGCATTTT | CASSLGTGGPYQPQHF
TRBJ2-1 | TRBV30 | TRBD2 | once | TGTGCCGGGACTAGCAGATACAATGAGCAGTTCTTC | CAGTSRYNEQFF
TRBJ2-5 | TRBV2 | TRBD2 | - | TGTGCCAGCAGTCCCGGGACTAGCGGGAGGGGGCAAGAGACCCAGTACTTC | CASSPGTSGRGQETQYF
TRBJ1-6 | TRBV7-9 | - | - | TGTGCCAGCAGCTTTGGAGGAGATAATTCACCCCTCCACTTT | CASSFGGDNSPLHF
TRBJ2-5 | TRBV2 | TRBD2 | few | TGTGCCAGCAGTGATGTGGGACTAGCGGGGAGGGAGACCCAGTACTTC | CASSDVGLAGRETQYF
TRBJ1-6 | TRBV9 | - | - | TGTGCCAGCAGCGTAGGGGAGCCTGGATCACCCCTCCACTTT | CASSVGEPGSPLHF
TRBJ1-6 | TRBV10-3 | - | - | TGTGCCATCAGTGCCCTCAGCTCCTATAATTCACCCCTCCACTTT | CAISALSSYNSPLHF
TRBJ1-4 | TRBV4-2 | - | - | TGTGCCAGCAGCCAAGAACCGAGGTGGGATGAAAAACTGTTTTTT | CASSQEPRWDEKLFF
TRBJ2-5 | TRBV7-2 | TRBD1 | - | TGTGCCAGCAGCACCGGACAGGGCCACGAGACCCAGTACTTC | CASSTGQGHETQYF
TRBJ2-1 | TRBV19 | TRBD2 | - | TGTGCCAGTAGCGGACTAGCGGCCCGTGAGCAGTTCTTC | CASSGLAAREQFF
TRBJ2-2 | TRBV15 | - | - | TGTGCCACCAGCAGCGGGTCAGCGAACACCGGGGAGCTGTTTTTT | CATSSGSANTGELFF
TRBJ2-3 | TRBV6-2/TRBV6-3 | TRBD2 | - | TGTGCCAGCAGTGACGGGACTAGCGGGGGATTCACAGATACGCAGTATTTT | CASSDGTSGGFTDTQYF